This TCR beta chain was captured by sequencing in a study of cytomegalovirus exposure and HLA in healthy donors. Study findings and constraints: There were reportedly fewer N-insertions in an Asian-associated ancestry cluster than the roughly 670-donor mean, in a later analysis. No immune exposure information besides CMV serostatus was available. Presence/absence analyses took donor sequencing depth as roughly uniform.

This clone has more than one count but fewer than ten. The antigen is unknown. Trimming removed 11 bases from V and 2 bases from J; junction bases left unmatched: 11. Germline V gives CDR1 LNHDA, CDR2 SQIVND (reference sequence). The CDR3 has 14 residues. The PCR made use of 60 Vbeta and 13 Jbeta primers. TCRdb's copy holds only in-frame clones and misses some; the assay was immunoSEQ multiplex PCR. The top ten hold 5% to 6.5% of the sample, which has 200,000 to 250,000 clones, more than 75% seen once. The TCR comes from a woman aged 40 to 50 in good health and CMV-seropositive. The chain has TRBV19 and TRBJ2-5; 7 bases map to TRBD2. The sample was PBMCs. The CDR3 spells CASSPQGGQETQYF. CDR3 nucleotides: TGTGCCTCCTCCCCCCAGGGAGGGCAAGAGACCCAGTACTTC.